These T cell receptor beta chains were read from a single sample in a study of blood T cell repertoires in COVID-19. TCRdb's copy holds only in-frame clones and misses some; the assay was immunoSEQ multiplex PCR. The sample has under 150,000 clones, around 85% seen once. Material for sequencing was peripheral blood. The receptors shown here come from a human donor in a cohort sampled during active COVID-19. CDR3s include the opening cysteine and the closing phenylalanine or tryptophan. The order of the fields is D gene, clone size, V gene, J gene, CDR3 DNA, CDR3 protein. A D gene is named only where the DNA matches it firmly. Clone sizes are given selectively: once, few, many, or a class where the clone is expanded.

D: NA; size: NA; V: TRBV10-3; J: TRBJ1-2; DNA: TGTGCCATCAGTGCTTATGAGGAGGGTAAGGATGGCTACACCTTC; CDR3: CAISAYEEGKDGYTF
D: NA; size: NA; V: TRBV5-4; J: TRBJ1-1; DNA: TGTGCCAGCAGCTTGGGGACAAGGGAAGAAGCTTTCTTT; CDR3: CASSLGTREEAFF
D: NA; size: NA; V: TRBV3-1/TRBV3-2; J: TRBJ1-1; DNA: TGTGCCAGCAGCCTAAAAGGATACGGGGGGTCCACTGAAGCTTTCTTT; CDR3: CASSLKGYGGSTEAFF
D: NA; size: NA; V: TRBV11-3; J: TRBJ1-6; DNA: TGTGCCAGCAGCTTACAGGCGTCCTATAATTCACCCCTCCACTTT; CDR3: CASSLQASYNSPLHF
D: NA; size: NA; V: TRBV5-1; J: TRBJ1-1; DNA: TGCGCCAGCAGTCCTCAGACGACTCCGAACACTGAAGCTTTCTTT; CDR3: CASSPQTTPNTEAFF
D: TRBD1; size: few; V: TRBV3-1/TRBV3-2; J: TRBJ1-4; DNA: TGTGCCAGCAGCCCCCGACAGGGCGGTAATGAAAAACTGTTTTTT; CDR3: CASSPRQGGNEKLFF
D: NA; size: NA; V: TRBV19; J: TRBJ2-1; DNA: TGTGCCAGTAGGGTAATTAGCTCCTACAATGAGCAGTTCTTC; CDR3: CASRVISSYNEQFF
D: NA; size: NA; V: TRBV10-3; J: TRBJ1-4; DNA: TGTGCCATCAGTGAGGAAACAGGATCCAATGAAAAACTGTTTTTT; CDR3: CAISEETGSNEKLFF
D: TRBD1; size: NA; V: TRBV30; J: TRBJ1-5; DNA: TGTGCCTGGAGTTCCTCCGGGACAGGGGGGAGGCCCCAGCATTTT; CDR3: CAWSSSGTGGRPQHF
D: TRBD2; size: few; V: TRBV6-1; J: TRBJ2-5; DNA: TGTGCCAGCAGTGAAGCGGGACTAGCTACCCAAGAGACCCAGTACTTC; CDR3: CASSEAGLATQETQYF
D: NA; size: NA; V: TRBV7-2; J: TRBJ1-5; DNA: TGTGCCAGCAGCTTAGCGACTGATCAGCCCCAGCATTTT; CDR3: CASSLATDQPQHF
D: NA; size: NA; V: TRBV12-3/TRBV12-4; J: TRBJ1-2; DNA: TGTGCCAGCAGTGAGGGCGCTGCCGGGGGCTACACCTTC; CDR3: CASSEGAAGGYTF
D: TRBD1; size: NA; V: TRBV7-2; J: TRBJ1-1; DNA: TGTGCCAGCAGCAACAGACAGGGGAACACTGAAGCTTTCTTT; CDR3: CASSNRQGNTEAFF
D: NA; size: NA; V: TRBV5-4; J: TRBJ2-7; DNA: TGTGCCAGCAGCCCGGCCCGGGGGGCACTCGTCGAGCAGTACTTC; CDR3: CASSPARGALVEQYF
D: NA; size: NA; V: TRBV18; J: TRBJ1-4; DNA: TGTGCCAGCTCACCATCTGGGCAGCTAAGCCCTAATGAAAAACTGTTTTTT; CDR3: CASSPSGQLSPNEKLFF
D: TRBD1; size: NA; V: TRBV6-5; J: TRBJ1-2; DNA: TGTGCCAGCAGCGGGACAGGGGGCCTCTATGGCTACACCTTC; CDR3: CASSGTGGLYGYTF
D: TRBD1; size: NA; V: TRBV9; J: TRBJ1-6; DNA: TGTGCCAGCAGCGTAGGAGGGGGCGGAATATCACCCCTCCACTTT; CDR3: CASSVGGGGISPLHF
D: TRBD1; size: NA; V: TRBV7-6; J: TRBJ1-5; DNA: TGTGCCAGCAGCCCCGGGACAGCTGGGAATCAGCCCCAGCATTTT; CDR3: CASSPGTAGNQPQHF
D: TRBD2; size: NA; V: TRBV5-1; J: TRBJ2-3; DNA: TGCGCCAGCAGCTTGAGATTGAGTAGCGGGGGGGCCAGAGATACGCAGTATTTT; CDR3: CASSLRLSSGGARDTQYF
D: TRBD1; size: few; V: TRBV3-1/TRBV3-2; J: TRBJ1-2; DNA: TGTGCCAGCAGCCAAGGGACAGGGCTCGGCTACACCTTC; CDR3: CASSQGTGLGYTF
D: TRBD2; size: NA; V: TRBV2; J: TRBJ2-1; DNA: TGTGCCAGCGGACTAGTCTCCCATGAGCAGTTCTTC; CDR3: CASGLVSHEQFF
D: TRBD1; size: NA; V: TRBV4-3; J: TRBJ2-5; DNA: TGCGCCAGCAGCCCACTTGCGACAGGGGACATGCAGACCCAGTACTTC; CDR3: CASSPLATGDMQTQYF
D: TRBD1; size: once; V: TRBV12-3/TRBV12-4; J: TRBJ1-2; DNA: TGTGCCAGCAGCCCTAGACAGGGAGGCGGCTACACCTTC; CDR3: CASSPRQGGGYTF
D: NA; size: NA; V: TRBV6-5; J: TRBJ1-1; DNA: TGTGCCAGCAGACTCCAAAGGAACACTGAAGCTTTCTTT; CDR3: CASRLQRNTEAFF
D: NA; size: few; V: TRBV11-2; J: TRBJ2-7; DNA: TGTGCCAGCAGCCACCGCCGGGGGTACGAGCAGTACTTC; CDR3: CASSHRRGYEQYF
D: NA; size: NA; V: TRBV1; J: TRBJ2-2; DNA: TGCACCAGTTGGACTAGCTATAACACCGGGGAGCTGTTTTTT; CDR3: CTSWTSYNTGELFF
D: NA; size: NA; V: TRBV7-9; J: TRBJ1-1; DNA: TGTGCCAGCAGCTCCCTAGCTGAAGCTTTCTTT; CDR3: CASSSLAEAFF
D: NA; size: NA; V: TRBV9; J: TRBJ1-6; DNA: TGTGCCAGCAGCGTAGGGCCATCTTCACCCCTCCACTTT; CDR3: CASSVGPSSPLHF
D: NA; size: NA; V: TRBV2; J: TRBJ1-5; DNA: TGTGCCAGCAGTGAAGGATTAGCCCGGACGGGGTGGAGAGGCAATCAGCCCCAGCATTTT; CDR3: CASSEGLARTGWRGNQPQHF